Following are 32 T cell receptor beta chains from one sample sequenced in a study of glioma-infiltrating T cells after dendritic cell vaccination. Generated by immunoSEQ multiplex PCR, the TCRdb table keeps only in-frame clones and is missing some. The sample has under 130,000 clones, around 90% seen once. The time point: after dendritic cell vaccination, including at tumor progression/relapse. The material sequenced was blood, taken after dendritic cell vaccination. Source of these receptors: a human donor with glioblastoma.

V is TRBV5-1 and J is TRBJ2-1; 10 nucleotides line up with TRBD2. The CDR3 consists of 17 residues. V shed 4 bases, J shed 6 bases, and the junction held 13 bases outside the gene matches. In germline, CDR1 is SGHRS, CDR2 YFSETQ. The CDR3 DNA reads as TGCGCCAGCAGCCAACGATCGGGACTAGCGCTCCGCAATGAGCAGTTCTTC. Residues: CASSQRSGLALRNEQFF.

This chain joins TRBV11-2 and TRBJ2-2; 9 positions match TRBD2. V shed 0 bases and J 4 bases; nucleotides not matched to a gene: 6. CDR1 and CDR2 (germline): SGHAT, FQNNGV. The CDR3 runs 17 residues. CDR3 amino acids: CASSLEPAGGRTGELFF. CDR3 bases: TGTGCCAGCAGCTTAGAGCCAGCGGGGGGCCGCACCGGGGAGCTGTTTTTT.

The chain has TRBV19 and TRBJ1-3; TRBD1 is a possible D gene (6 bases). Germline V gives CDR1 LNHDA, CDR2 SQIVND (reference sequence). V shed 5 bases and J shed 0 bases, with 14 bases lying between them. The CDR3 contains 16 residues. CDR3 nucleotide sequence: TGTGCCAGTAGTCCGACGACAGGCAACTCTGGAAACACCATATATTTT. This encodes CASSPTTGNSGNTIYF.

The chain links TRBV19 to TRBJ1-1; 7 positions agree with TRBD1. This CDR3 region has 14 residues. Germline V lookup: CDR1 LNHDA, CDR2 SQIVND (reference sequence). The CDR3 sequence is CASNTNNRDSEAFF. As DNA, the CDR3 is TGTGCGTCCAACACCAACAATAGGGACAGTGAAGCTTTCTTT.

For the CDR3, the DNA is TGTGCCAGCAGTGAGCGAGGGGGAATGACTGAAGCTTTCTTT. It is translated as CASSERGGMTEAFF. The rearrangement joins TRBV2 to TRBJ1-1; the D gene is possibly TRBD1 (6 bases). V was trimmed by 3 bases and J by 5 bases, leaving 13 bases between them. This CDR3 spans 14 amino acids. CDR1 is SNHLY, CDR2 FYNNEI, per germline.

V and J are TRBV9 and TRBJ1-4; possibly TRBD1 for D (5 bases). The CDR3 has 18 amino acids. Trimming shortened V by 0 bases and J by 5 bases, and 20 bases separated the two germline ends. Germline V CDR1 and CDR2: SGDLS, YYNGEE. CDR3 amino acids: CASSVVVFAPGGNEKLFF. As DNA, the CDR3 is TGTGCCAGCAGCGTAGTGGTGTTTGCTCCTGGGGGGAATGAAAAACTGTTTTTT.

CDR3 sequence reads: CASSLAGGATGELFF. The CDR3 coding sequence is TGTGCCAGCAGCTTAGCCGGGGGGGCCACCGGGGAGCTGTTTTTT. The rearrangement links TRBV7-3 to TRBJ2-2; 8 bases fit TRBD2. V shed 2 bases, J shed 4 bases, and the junction held 3 bases outside the gene matches. This CDR3 spans 15 amino acids. Germline-derived CDR1 and CDR2 are SGHTA and FQGTGA.

CDR3 residues: CASSLAVPGGTGELFF. The CDR3 coding sequence is TGTGCCAGCAGCTTAGCGGTGCCAGGGGGCACCGGGGAGCTGTTTTTT. This chain connects TRBV7-8 to TRBJ2-2, with TRBD1 identical over 7 bases. J was trimmed by 4 bases and V by 0 bases; bases with no gene match: 5. The CDR3 runs to 16 residues. Germline CDR1 SGHVS, CDR2 FQNEAQ.

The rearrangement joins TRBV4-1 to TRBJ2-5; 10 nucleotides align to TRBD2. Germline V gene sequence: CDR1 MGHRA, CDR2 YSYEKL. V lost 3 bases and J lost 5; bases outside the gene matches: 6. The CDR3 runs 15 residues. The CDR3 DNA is TGCGCCAGCAGCCACACACTAGCGGGGATGGAGACCCAGTACTTC. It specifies CASSHTLAGMETQYF.

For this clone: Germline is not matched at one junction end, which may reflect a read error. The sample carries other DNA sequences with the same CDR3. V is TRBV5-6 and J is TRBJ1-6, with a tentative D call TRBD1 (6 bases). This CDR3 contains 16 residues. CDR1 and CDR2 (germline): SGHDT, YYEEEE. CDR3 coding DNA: TGTGCCAGCAGCTTGGCCAGGGGACGATATAATTCCCCCCTCCACTTT. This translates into CASSLARGRYNSPLHF. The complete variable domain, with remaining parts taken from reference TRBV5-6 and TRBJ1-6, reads DAGVTQSPTHLIKTRGQQVTLRCSPKSGHDTVSWYQQALGQGPQFIFQYYEEEERQRGNFPDRFSGHQFPNYSSELNVNALLLGDSALYLCASSLARGRYNSPLHFGNGTRLTVT.

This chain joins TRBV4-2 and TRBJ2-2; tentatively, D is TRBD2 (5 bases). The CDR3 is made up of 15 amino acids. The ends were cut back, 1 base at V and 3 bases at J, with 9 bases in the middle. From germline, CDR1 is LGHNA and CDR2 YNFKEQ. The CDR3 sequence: CASSQGPGDTGELFF. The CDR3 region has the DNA TGTGCCAGCAGCCAAGGCCCCGGGGACACCGGGGAGCTGTTTTTT.

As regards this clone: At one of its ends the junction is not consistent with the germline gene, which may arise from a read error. CDR3: CASSLVVTGGNSYEQYF. In DNA, the CDR3 is TGTGCTAGCAGCTTAGTGGTGACAGGGGGCAACTCCTACGAGCAGTACTTC. The chain combines TRBV7-7 with TRBJ2-7; 10 bases are shared with TRBD1. Germline CDR1 reads SSHAT; CDR2 reads FNYEAQ (reference sequence). The CDR3 consists of 17 residues.

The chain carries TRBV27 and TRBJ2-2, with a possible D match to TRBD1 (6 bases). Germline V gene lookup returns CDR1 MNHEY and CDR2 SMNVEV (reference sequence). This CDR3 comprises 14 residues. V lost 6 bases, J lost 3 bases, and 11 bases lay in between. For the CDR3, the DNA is TGTGCCAGCAGGAAGCAGGGGTACACCGGGGAGCTGTTTTTT. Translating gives CASRKQGYTGELFF.

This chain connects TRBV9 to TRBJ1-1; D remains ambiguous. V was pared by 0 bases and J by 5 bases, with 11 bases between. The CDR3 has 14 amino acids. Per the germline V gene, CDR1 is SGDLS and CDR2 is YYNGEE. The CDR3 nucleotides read TGTGCCAGCAGCGTAGCTGACCAGGCAACTGAAGCTTTCTTT. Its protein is CASSVADQATEAFF.

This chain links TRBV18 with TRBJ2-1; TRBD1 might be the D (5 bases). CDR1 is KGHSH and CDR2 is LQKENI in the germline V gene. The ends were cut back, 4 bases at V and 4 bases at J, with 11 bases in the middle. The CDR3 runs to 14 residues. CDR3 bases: TGTGCCAGCTCACGGCCAGGGTTGTACAATGAGCAGTTCTTC. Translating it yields CASSRPGLYNEQFF.

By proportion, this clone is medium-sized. CDR3 nucleotides: TGTGCCAGCAGCTTGGACGTGATTCTACACGAGCAGTACTTC. Its protein product is CASSLDVILHEQYF. The genes are TRBV5-5 and TRBJ2-7; D not certain. The CDR3 totals 14 residues. Trimming took 0 bases from V and 5 from J, leaving 12 bases between them. Germline loops: CDR1 SGHKS, CDR2 YYEKEE (reference sequence).

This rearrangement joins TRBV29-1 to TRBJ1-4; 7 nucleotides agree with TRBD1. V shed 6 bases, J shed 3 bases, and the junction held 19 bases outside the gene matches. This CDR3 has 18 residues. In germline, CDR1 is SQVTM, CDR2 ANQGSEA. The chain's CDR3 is CSVREVQGKMSSNEKLFF. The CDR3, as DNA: TGCAGCGTGAGGGAGGTACAGGGGAAGATGTCGTCTAATGAAAAACTGTTTTTT.

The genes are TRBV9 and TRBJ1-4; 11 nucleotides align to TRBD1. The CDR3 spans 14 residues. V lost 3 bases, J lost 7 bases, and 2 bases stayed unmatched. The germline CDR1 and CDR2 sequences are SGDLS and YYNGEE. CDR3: CASSEGQGVEKLFF. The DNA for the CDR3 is TGTGCCAGCAGCGAGGGACAGGGGGTTGAAAAACTGTTTTTT.

The CDR3: CASRGANLATEAFF. CDR3 nucleotide sequence: TGCGCCTCACGGGGGGCGAACTTAGCCACTGAAGCTTTCTTT. The chain carries TRBV5-1 and TRBJ1-1; weak D call: TRBD1 (6 bases). Trimming pared 10 bases from V and 4 bases from J, leaving 20 bases between. The CDR3 loop spans 14 amino acids. Germline-derived CDR1 and CDR2 are SGHRS and YFSETQ.

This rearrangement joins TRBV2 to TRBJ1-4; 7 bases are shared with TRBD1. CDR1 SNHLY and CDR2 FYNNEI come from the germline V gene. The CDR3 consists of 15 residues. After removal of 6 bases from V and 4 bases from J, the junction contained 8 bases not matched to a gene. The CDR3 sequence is CASSYQGVGNEKLFF. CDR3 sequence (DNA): TGTGCCAGCAGCTACCAGGGGGTCGGTAATGAAAAACTGTTTTTT. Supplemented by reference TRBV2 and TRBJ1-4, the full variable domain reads EPEVTQTPSHQVTQMGQEVILRCVPISNHLYFYWYRQILGQKVEFLVSFYNNEISEKSEIFDDQFSVERPDGSNFTLKIRSTKLEDSAMYFCASSYQGVGNEKLFFGSGTQLSVL.

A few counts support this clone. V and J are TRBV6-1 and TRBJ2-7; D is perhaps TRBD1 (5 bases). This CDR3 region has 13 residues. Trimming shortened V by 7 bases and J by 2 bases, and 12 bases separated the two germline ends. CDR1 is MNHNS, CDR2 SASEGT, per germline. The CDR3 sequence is CASTATATYEQYF. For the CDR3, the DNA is TGTGCCAGCACCGCGACAGCGACCTACGAGCAGTACTTC.

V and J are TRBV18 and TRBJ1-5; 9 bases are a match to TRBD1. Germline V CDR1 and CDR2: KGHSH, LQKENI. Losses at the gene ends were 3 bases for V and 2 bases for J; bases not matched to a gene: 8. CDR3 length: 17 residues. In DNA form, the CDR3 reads TGTGCCAGCTCACCCACAGGGGGCGGAGAGGGCAATCAGCCCCAGCATTTT. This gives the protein CASSPTGGGEGNQPQHF.

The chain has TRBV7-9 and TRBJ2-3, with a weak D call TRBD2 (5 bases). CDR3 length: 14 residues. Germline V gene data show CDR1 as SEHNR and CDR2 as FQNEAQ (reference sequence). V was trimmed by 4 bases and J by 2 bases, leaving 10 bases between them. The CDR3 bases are TGTGCCAGCAGCTCCCTCGGGGTCACAGATACGCAGTATTTT. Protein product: CASSSLGVTDTQYF. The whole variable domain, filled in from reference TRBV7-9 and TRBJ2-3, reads DTGVSQNPRHKITKRGQNVTFRCDPISEHNRLYWYRQTLGQGPEFLTYFQNEAQLEKSRLLSDRFSAERPKGSFSTLEIQRTEQGDSAMYLCASSSLGVTDTQYFGPGTRLTVL.

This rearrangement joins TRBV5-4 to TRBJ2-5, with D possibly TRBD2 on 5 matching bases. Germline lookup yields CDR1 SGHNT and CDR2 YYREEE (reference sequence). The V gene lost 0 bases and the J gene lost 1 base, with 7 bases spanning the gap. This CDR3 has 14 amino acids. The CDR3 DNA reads TGTGCCAGCAGCTTGGTACGGGGCCAAGAGACCCAGTACTTC. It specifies CASSLVRGQETQYF.

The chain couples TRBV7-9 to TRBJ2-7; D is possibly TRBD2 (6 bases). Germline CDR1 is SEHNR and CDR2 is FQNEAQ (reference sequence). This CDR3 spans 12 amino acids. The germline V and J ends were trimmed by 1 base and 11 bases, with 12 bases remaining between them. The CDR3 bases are TGTGCCAGCAGCTTAGTGGGGGGTGCGGAGTACTTC. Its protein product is CASSLVGGAEYF.

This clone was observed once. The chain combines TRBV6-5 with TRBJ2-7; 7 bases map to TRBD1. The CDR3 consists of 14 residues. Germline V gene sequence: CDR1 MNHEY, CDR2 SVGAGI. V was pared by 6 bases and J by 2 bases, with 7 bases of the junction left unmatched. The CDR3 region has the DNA TGTGCCAGCAGCCTGAGGGGGCCCCCCTACGAGCAGTACTTC. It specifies CASSLRGPPYEQYF.

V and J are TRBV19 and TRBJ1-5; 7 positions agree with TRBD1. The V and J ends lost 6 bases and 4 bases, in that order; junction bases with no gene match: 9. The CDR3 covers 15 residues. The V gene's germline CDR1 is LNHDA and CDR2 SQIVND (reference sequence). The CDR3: CASRGTGTENQPQHF. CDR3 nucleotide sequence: TGTGCCAGTAGGGGAACCGGGACAGAAAATCAGCCCCAGCATTTT.

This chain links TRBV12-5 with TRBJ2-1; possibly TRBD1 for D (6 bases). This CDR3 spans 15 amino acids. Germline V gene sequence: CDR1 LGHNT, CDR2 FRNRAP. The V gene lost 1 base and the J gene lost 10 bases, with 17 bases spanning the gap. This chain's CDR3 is CASGLAIQGTREQFF. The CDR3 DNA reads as TGTGCTAGTGGTTTGGCGATCCAGGGGACGAGGGAGCAGTTCTTC. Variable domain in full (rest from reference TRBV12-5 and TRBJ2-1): DARVTQTPRHKVTEMGQEVTMRCQPILGHNTVFWYRQTMMQGLELLAYFRNRAPLDDSGMPKDRFSAEMPDATLATLKIQPSEPRDSAVYFCASGLAIQGTREQFFGPGTRLTVL.

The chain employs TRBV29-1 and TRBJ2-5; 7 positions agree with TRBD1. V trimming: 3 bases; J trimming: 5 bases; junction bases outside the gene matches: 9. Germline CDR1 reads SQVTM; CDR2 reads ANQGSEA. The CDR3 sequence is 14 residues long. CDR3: CSVEDRTGRETQYF. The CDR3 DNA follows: TGCAGCGTTGAGGACAGGACCGGCCGGGAGACCCAGTACTTC.

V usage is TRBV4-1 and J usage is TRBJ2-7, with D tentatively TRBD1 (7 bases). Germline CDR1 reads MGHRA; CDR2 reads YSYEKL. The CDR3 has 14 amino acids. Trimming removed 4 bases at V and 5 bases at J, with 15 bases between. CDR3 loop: CASSRRGLLDEQYF. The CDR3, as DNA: TGCGCCAGCAGCCGGAGGGGGCTCCTAGACGAGCAGTACTTC.

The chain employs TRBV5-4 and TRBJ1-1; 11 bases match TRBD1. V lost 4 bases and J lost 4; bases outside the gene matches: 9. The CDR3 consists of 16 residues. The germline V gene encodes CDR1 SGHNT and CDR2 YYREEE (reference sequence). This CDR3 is CASSTGTGGGFTEAFF. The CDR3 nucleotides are TGTGCCAGCAGCACGGGGACAGGGGGTGGGTTCACTGAAGCTTTCTTT.

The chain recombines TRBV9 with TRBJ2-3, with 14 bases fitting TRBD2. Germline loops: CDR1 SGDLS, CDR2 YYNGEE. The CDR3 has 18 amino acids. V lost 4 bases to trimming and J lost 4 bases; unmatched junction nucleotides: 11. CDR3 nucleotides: TGTGCCAGCAGCTCGGGGACTAGCGGGAGCGGTGTTGCAGATACGCAGTATTTT. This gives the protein CASSSGTSGSGVADTQYF.